Presented here are 14 T cell receptor beta chains from one specimen sequenced in a study of blood T cell repertoires in COVID-19. Some clones are missing from TCRdb's copy, which holds only in-frame ones; the method was immunoSEQ multiplex PCR. This table has about 260,000 clones, 83% appearing once. The sample comprised peripheral blood. The receptors come from a woman aged 45-59 years who had recovered from COVID-19.

J is TRBJ1-5 and V is TRBV28; 7 positions agree with TRBD1. The CDR3 totals 14 residues. V trimming: 5 bases; J trimming: 2 bases; junction bases outside the gene matches: 3. The germline CDR1 and CDR2 sequences are MDHEN and SYDVKM. The CDR3, as DNA: TGTGCCAGCAGTCAGGGACAGCGCAATCAGCCCCAGCATTTT. It codes for CASSQGQRNQPQHF.

The chain combines TRBV10-3 with TRBJ2-3; 7 bases match TRBD2. J was trimmed by 1 base and V by 10 bases; bases with no gene match: 8. The CDR3 consists of 14 residues. Looked up from germline, CDR1 is ENHRY and CDR2 is SYGVKD. This CDR3 reads CASEAGIRTDTQYF. The CDR3 DNA sequence: TGTGCCAGTGAAGCGGGGATACGCACAGATACGCAGTATTTT.

V and J are TRBV5-1 and TRBJ2-7; D uncertain. The CDR3 length is 13 residues. Trimming pared 1 base from V and 7 bases from J, leaving 12 bases between. Germline CDR1 SGHRS, CDR2 YFSETQ. CDR3 loop: CASSLLIGEEQYF. The CDR3 region has the DNA TGCGCCAGCAGCTTGCTGATTGGAGAGGAGCAGTACTTC.

The CDR3, as DNA: TGTGCCAGCAGCCCTCGGGGAACGTATACCTACGAGCAGTACTTC. Its protein is CASSPRGTYTYEQYF. This chain links TRBV14 with TRBJ2-7, with D perhaps matching TRBD2 (5 bases). The V and J ends lost 4 bases and 2 bases respectively, with 15 bases between them. The CDR3 extends over 15 amino acids. Germline-derived CDR1 and CDR2 are SGHDN and FVKESK.

This clone was seen a handful of times. The V and J genes are TRBV2 and TRBJ1-2; D not resolved. Trimming took off 8 bases at V and 1 base at J, with 11 bases between the two ends. Germline values: CDR1 SNHLY, CDR2 FYNNEI. This CDR3 has 13 amino acids. CDR3 region: CASRSDYNYGYTF. The CDR3 coding sequence is TGTGCCAGCCGGAGCGATTATAACTATGGCTACACCTTC.

The rearrangement joins TRBV4-2 to TRBJ2-3; 8 nucleotides align to TRBD2. The CDR3 has 16 residues. Germline CDR1 and CDR2: LGHNA and YNFKEQ. J gave up 1 base and V 1 base, and 4 bases lay outside the gene matches. The DNA for the CDR3 is TGTGCCAGCAGCCAAGCCCCGACTAGCGGCACAGATACGCAGTATTTT. Amino acids: CASSQAPTSGTDTQYF.

This clone was detected once. This chain links TRBV19 with TRBJ2-7, with TRBD2 as a possible D gene (6 bases). Per germline, CDR1 LNHDA and CDR2 SQIVND (reference sequence). The CDR3 contains 15 residues. V gave up 7 bases and J gave up 5 bases, with 21 bases separating them. The CDR3 DNA reads TGTGCCAGTAAGGCCCAAAGCGGCGGGACCCACGAGCAGTACTTC. Protein: CASKAQSGGTHEQYF.

The chain has TRBV28 and TRBJ1-2; maybe TRBD1 (6 bases). This CDR3 has 17 amino acids. The germline CDR1 and CDR2 sequences are MDHEN and SYDVKM. Trimming took off 2 bases at V and 4 bases at J, with 20 bases between the two ends. The CDR3 DNA is TGTGCCAGCAGTTTACCCGACAGGCAGGGTAACCTCTATGGCTACACCTTC. It yields the protein CASSLPDRQGNLYGYTF.

The genes are TRBV7-2 and TRBJ2-1; 7 bases fit TRBD1. The CDR3 has 15 residues. V lost 5 bases to trimming and J lost 9 bases; unmatched junction nucleotides: 13. CDR1 and CDR2 (germline): SGHTA, FQGNSA. In DNA, the CDR3 is TGTGCCAGCAGCCCTCGGACAGGCCCTAACGGTGAGCAGTTCTTC. It yields the protein CASSPRTGPNGEQFF.

Concerning this clone itself: The same CDR3 also results from other DNA sequences found in this sample. The rearrangement uses TRBV28 and TRBJ2-7; D is ambiguous. CDR3 length: 12 amino acids. The germline V gene encodes CDR1 MDHEN and CDR2 SYDVKM. The germline V and J ends were trimmed by 5 bases and 3 bases, with 8 bases remaining between them. The CDR3 sequence: CASSPPGYEQYF. CDR3 DNA sequence: TGTGCCAGCAGTCCTCCGGGCTACGAGCAGTACTTC.

CDR3: CAISGRDTRYEQYF. The CDR3 DNA reads TGTGCCATCAGTGGACGGGACACCCGCTACGAGCAGTACTTC. V gene TRBV10-3 combines with J gene TRBJ2-7; D may be TRBD1 (6 bases). The CDR3 spans 14 residues. In germline, CDR1 is ENHRY, CDR2 SYGVKD. V gave up 4 bases and J gave up 3 bases, with 13 bases separating them.

The chain employs TRBV4-3 and TRBJ1-2, with 10 bases aligning to TRBD1. The CDR3 runs 17 residues. From germline, CDR1 is LGHNA and CDR2 YSLEER. The junction had 14 bases not matched to a gene; V was cut back by 3 bases and J by 7 bases. CDR3 sequence reads: CASSQDPPGTGEGGYTF. The CDR3 DNA reads TGCGCCAGCAGCCAGGACCCTCCCGGGACAGGGGAAGGTGGCTACACCTTC.

This clone has only one observation. The chain links TRBV6-4 to TRBJ2-1, with D possibly being TRBD2 (6 bases). The CDR3 loop spans 14 amino acids. The germline V gene encodes CDR1 MRHNA and CDR2 SNTAGT. The germline V and J ends were trimmed by 3 bases and 7 bases, with 13 bases remaining between them. This CDR3 reads CASSEGGTLNEQFF. The CDR3 nucleotides are TGTGCCAGCAGTGAAGGAGGGACGCTAAATGAGCAGTTCTTC.

Points on this clone: Other DNA sequences within the sample encode an identical CDR3. V is TRBV11-2 and J is TRBJ2-3, with TRBD2 identical over 13 bases. The V and J ends lost 4 bases and 4 bases, in that order; junction bases with no gene match: 5. The length of the CDR3 is 16 residues. The germline gives CDR1 SGHAT, CDR2 FQNNGV. The CDR3 is CASSSRLAGGPDTQYF. In DNA, the CDR3 is TGTGCCAGCAGCTCCAGACTAGCGGGGGGCCCAGATACGCAGTATTTT.